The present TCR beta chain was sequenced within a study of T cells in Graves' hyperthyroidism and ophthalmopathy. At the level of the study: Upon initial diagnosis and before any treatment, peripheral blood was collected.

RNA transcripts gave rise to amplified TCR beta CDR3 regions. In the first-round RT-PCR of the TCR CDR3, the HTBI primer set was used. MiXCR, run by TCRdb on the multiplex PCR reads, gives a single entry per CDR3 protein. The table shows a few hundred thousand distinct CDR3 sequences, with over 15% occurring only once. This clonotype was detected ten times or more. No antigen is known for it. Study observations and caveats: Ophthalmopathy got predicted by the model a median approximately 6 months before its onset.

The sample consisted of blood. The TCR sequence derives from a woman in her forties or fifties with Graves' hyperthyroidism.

The CDR3 DNA sequence: TGTGCCAGCAGTGAAGTTTTGGCAGACGAGCAGTACTTC. Translating it yields CASSEVLADEQYF. The chain uses TRBV2 and TRBJ2-7; D gene ambiguous. V dropped 1 base and J dropped 5 bases, with 9 bases sitting between them. The CDR3 loop spans 13 amino acids. Germline lookup yields CDR1 SNHLY and CDR2 FYNNEI.